These 7 T cell receptor beta chains were sequenced from one sample in a study of T-cell reconstitution after alpha-beta-depleted transplantation in children. As it was prepared, the TCRbeta library received unique molecular identifiers. TCRdb reprocessed the PCR reads with MiXCR, giving one entry per CDR3 protein. The table records hundreds of thousands of distinct CDR3 sequences, about 12% of them present only once. Sequenced material: PBMCs from the stem cell graft donor, taken from the stem cell graft. Source of these receptors: a human donor who donated a stem cell graft to a child with acute lymphoblastic leukemia.

This clonotype was seen a few times. This chain links TRBV6-1 with TRBJ1-2; TRBD1 agrees at 9 bases. The germline CDR1 and CDR2 sequences are MNHNS and SASEGT. Germline trimming cut 7 bases from V and 8 bases from J; bases unmatched to any gene: 14. The CDR3 totals 15 residues. CDR3 in amino acids: CASTIGGTGTVGYTF. As DNA, the CDR3 is TGTGCCAGCACTATAGGCGGGACAGGGACGGTCGGCTACACCTTC.

The genes are TRBV15 and TRBJ2-3, with 8 bases that match TRBD2. V lost 2 bases to trimming and J lost 2 bases; unmatched junction nucleotides: 6. This CDR3 has 16 amino acids. The germline CDR1 and CDR2 sequences are LNHNV and YYDKDF (reference sequence). CDR3: CATSRSIAGLTDTQYF. Written as DNA, the CDR3 is TGTGCCACCAGCAGATCAATAGCGGGGCTCACAGATACGCAGTATTTT. Variable domain in full (rest from reference TRBV15 and TRBJ2-3): DAMVIQNPRYQVTQFGKPVTLSCSQTLNHNVMYWYQQKSSQAPKLLFHYYDKDFNNEADTPDNFQSRRPNTSFCFLDIRSPGLGDTAMYLCATSRSIAGLTDTQYFGPGTRLTVL.

This clonotype was found many times. The V and J genes are TRBV9 and TRBJ2-2, with D possibly matching TRBD2 (5 bases). The V and J ends lost 4 bases and 3 bases respectively, with 10 bases between them. Germline values: CDR1 SGDLS, CDR2 YYNGEE. The CDR3 totals 14 residues. DNA for the CDR3: TGTGCCAGCAGCACACTAGTTCACACCGGGGAGCTGTTTTTT. Translation gives CASSTLVHTGELFF.

Note on this clonotype: This may be a read error, as it is one base from a much larger clone. The chain joins TRBV2 to TRBJ2-1; no firm D call. Germline V gives CDR1 SNHLY, CDR2 FYNNEI. This CDR3 is built from 11 residues. CDR3 nucleotide sequence: TGTACCAGCAGTGTGGCGGATAAGCAGTTCTTC. Its translation: CTSSVADKQFF. Together with reference TRBV2 and TRBJ2-1, the CDR3 gives the full variable domain: EPEVTQTPSHQVTQMGQEVILRCVPISNHLYFYWYRQILGQKVEFLVSFYNNEISEKSEIFDDQFSVERPDGSNFTLKIRSTKLEDSAMYFCTSSVADKQFFGPGTRLTVL.

This clonotype was counted at least ten times. This rearrangement joins TRBV28 to TRBJ2-3, with 8 bases that match TRBD2. The CDR3 extends over 18 amino acids. The germline gives CDR1 MDHEN, CDR2 SYDVKM. The V segment lost 5 bases and the J segment 2 bases; nucleotides outside the gene matches: 15. The CDR3 sequence: CASSTLGSGGNPTDTQYF. In nucleotides, the CDR3 is TGTGCCAGCAGTACTCTCGGGAGCGGGGGAAACCCCACAGATACGCAGTATTTT.

This clonotype was seen more than once but under ten times. One end of the junction fails to match germline, which may point to a read error. This chain connects TRBV6-1 to TRBJ2-6; 7 bases align to TRBD1. Germline lookup yields CDR1 MNHNS and CDR2 SASEGT. The CDR3 covers 16 residues. The CDR3 reads CASSRTGVSGANGLTF. DNA of the CDR3: TGTGCCAGCAGCCGTACAGGGGTCTCTGGGGCCAACGGCCTGACTTTC.

Notes on this clonotype: A much bigger clone sits one base away, suggesting this may be a read error. The chain links TRBV20-1 to TRBJ1-1, with D maybe TRBD1 (5 bases). The CDR3 is 12 amino acids. Germline loops: CDR1 DFQATT, CDR2 SNEGSKA (reference sequence). DNA for the CDR3: TGCAGTGGCGGACACCCGAACACTAAAGCTTTCTTT. Its translation: CSGGHPNTKAFF.